This is a list of T cell receptor beta chains from one sample in a study of blood T cell repertoires in COVID-19. Here immunoSEQ multiplex PCR was the method, and the copy in TCRdb shows in-frame clones only, minus some. Of tens of thousands of clones in the sample, around 88% were seen once. The sample was peripheral blood. All receptors derive from a man aged 30 to 45 with acute or convalescent COVID-19. The CDR3 runs from the conserved cysteine through the conserved F or W. D genes are given only for firm matches. Clone size is stated in some rows and not others, as once, few, many or a class when expanded.

V gene	D gene	clone size	J gene	CDR3 DNA	CDR3 protein
TRBV6-6	TRBD1	-	TRBJ2-3	TGTGCCAGCAGTACCTTGAGGACAGGGGGCACAGATACGCAGTATTTT	CASSTLRTGGTDTQYF
TRBV14	TRBD1	-	TRBJ1-4	TGTGCCAGCAGCCCGTCCAAGGGACAGGGTACCGAAAAACTGTTTTTT	CASSPSKGQGTEKLFF
TRBV4-3	-	-	TRBJ1-2	TGCGCCAGCAGCCAAGAACGGAACTATGGCTACACCTTC	CASSQERNYGYTF
TRBV2	TRBD1	-	TRBJ2-7	TGTGCCAGCAGGCTGACAGGGGCCTACGAGCAGTACTTC	CASRLTGAYEQYF
TRBV14	-	-	TRBJ2-7	TGTGCCAGCAGCGTACCAGCGGGCCCAAGTAACGAGCAGTACTTC	CASSVPAGPSNEQYF
TRBV6-1	TRBD1	-	TRBJ1-2	TGTGCCAGCAGTGAAGCAGAGGGGACAGGGGGGTATGGCTACACCTTC	CASSEAEGTGGYGYTF
TRBV6-1	TRBD2	-	TRBJ2-2	TGTGCCAGCAGTGAACAGCCTAGCGGAAGGGACGGGGAGCTGTTTTTT	CASSEQPSGRDGELFF
TRBV6-5	TRBD1	-	TRBJ2-2	TGTGCCAGCAGTCTAGGCCGGACAGGGTTCGGGGAGCTGTTTTTT	CASSLGRTGFGELFF
TRBV10-3	TRBD1	-	TRBJ2-7	TGTGCCATTCGGGGAGGCAGGGGGCCTGGCGAGCAGTACTTC	CAIRGGRGPGEQYF
TRBV28	-	few	TRBJ1-6	TGTGCCAGCAGAATTAGTTGGAATTCACCCCTCCACTTT	CASRISWNSPLHF
TRBV27	TRBD1	-	TRBJ2-5	TGTGCCAGCAGTTCCCAGGGGGCTCGGGAGACCCAGTACTTC	CASSSQGARETQYF
TRBV25-1	TRBD1	-	TRBJ2-5	TGTGCCAGCAAATCGTGGACAGGCCAAGAGACCCAGTACTTC	CASKSWTGQETQYF